This T cell receptor beta chain was observed in a study of response to subunit inactivated influenza vaccine. This clonotype was detected only a few times. The antigen is unknown. Whole-study results and caveats: There was a suggestion from the authors that each seasonal influenza vaccination recruits few new T cells.

Using its own MiXCR run on the RT-PCR reads, TCRdb lists one record per CDR3 protein. The repertoire has some 160,000 distinct CDR3 sequences, about a tenth of them found once; the top ten carry over 10%. Germline lookup yields CDR1 SGHRS and CDR2 YFSETQ. The CDR3 runs 20 residues. The V gene end was trimmed by 3 bases and the J gene end by 0 bases; junction bases not matched to a gene: 16. The chain recombines TRBV5-1 with TRBJ2-1, with 9 bases aligning to TRBD1. The clonotype comes from a man aged 45 to 65 who received an inactivated influenza vaccine. The material sequenced was non-naive T cells sorted from PBMCs, taken 45 days after vaccination. The CDR3 DNA follows: TGCGCCAGCAGCTCCTCGTATGGGACAGGGCAGATTAGCTCCTACAATGAGCAGTTCTTC. It codes for CASSSSYGTGQISSYNEQFF.